This TCR beta chain was found in a study of blood T cell repertoires in COVID-19 (dated by TCRdb to 2018 to 2021). With respect to the entire study: Samples from collaborators originated in the United States, Italy and Spain and spanned both the acute and convalescent phases of COVID-19. The prospective study material was composed of cDNA or gDNA derived from T cells, B-cell-depleted T cells, or PBMCs. The dataset comprised deeply sampled blood TCRbeta repertoires from subjects exposed to, actively infected with, or recovered from COVID-19. A freely available public database, intended as a resource for researchers studying the immune response to SARS-CoV-2, is where the repertoires were released. The samples were drawn from the first 160 participants of the ongoing ImmuneRACE study and from 1,254 subjects provided by 6 global collaborators. Sample metadata almost always included a de-identified subject ID, COVID-19 status, age in years and sex. Where available, HLA class I and class II types were obtained from metadata supplied by the sample provider rather than from assay-based typing. Broad study findings and their caveats: The amount of clinical and demographic metadata varied by source and participant and was provided uncurated.

Taken from the germline V gene, the CDR1 and CDR2 loops are SQVTM and ANQGSEA. The junction shows trimming of 0 bases on V and 3 bases on J, plus 12 bases between the germline ends. The CDR3, from cysteine to phenylalanine, totals 14 residues. Solely the CDR3 DNA is kept, with 42 bases framed from the first base. Each collaborating institution followed its own protocols to collect whole blood in K2EDTA tubes. For TCRbeta analysis, collaborators shipped samples as frozen whole blood, isolated PBMCs, or DNA extracted from either of those sample types. Of note for this clone: Its antigen is currently not known. Base-call qualities are not available, and no considerably larger clone is one nucleotide away.

TCRbeta CDR3 regions were amplified from genomic DNA by means of the immunoSEQ Assay, a bias-controlled multiplex PCR. The authors' pipeline ran thus. The number of nucleated cells in each sample was estimated from the amplification of reference gene primers within the assay. To quantify the absolute abundance of each unique TCRbeta CDR3 rearrangement, sequence reads were collapsed and filtered. For each sample, productive Simpson clonality was calculated as the square root of Simpson's diversity index over productive rearrangements. Entries here come from immuneACCESS through TCRdb and include only in-frame sequences with V and J called. Some clones fail to appear in such tables; in the studies checked, an unresolved V gene covers under half of the shortfall, and the cause of the remainder is unknown. V and J calls and clone size follow that table, whereas D and trimming were derived from the DNA. Recorded for this sample are 190,000 or so clones; about 87% of them occurred a single time. The ten largest clones represent approximately 4% of the sample.

The sequenced sample consisted of peripheral blood. The source is a woman in her twenties or thirties with acute or convalescent COVID-19. The rearrangement joined TRBV29-1 to TRBJ2-7; D gene: possibly TRBD1, on 6 matching bases. The CDR3 sequence is CSVEDRDTHYEQYF. The DNA reads TGCAGCGTTGAAGACCGGGACACTCACTACGAGCAGTACTTC.